This record covers a single T cell receptor beta chain. CDR3 length: 18 residues. Trimming cost V 3 bases and J 1 base; bases outside gene matches: 9. In germline, CDR1 is LGHNA, CDR2 YNFKEQ. The record originates from a study of CD8+ T cells in alopecia areata. Treatment in this sample: oral pan-JAK inhibitor, 5-10 mg twice daily. Lesional scalp tissue (obtained by punch biopsy) and peripheral blood were collected from alopecia areata patients. After isolation, RNA underwent reverse transcription to generate cDNA as the sequencing template. Some clones are missing from TCRdb's copy, which holds only in-frame ones; the method was immunoSEQ multiplex PCR. Of more than 140,000 clones listed, roughly 86% are singletons.

The chain employs TRBV4-2 and TRBJ2-2, with 9 bases matching TRBD2. The sample was CD8+ T cells sorted from blood, taken at week 4, from a patient treated with tofacitinib. The TCR originated in a human donor with alopecia areata. CDR3 DNA: TGTGCCAGCAGCCAGGCATCCCTAGCGGGGATGAACACCGGGGAGCTGTTTTTT. Its protein product is CASSQASLAGMNTGELFF.